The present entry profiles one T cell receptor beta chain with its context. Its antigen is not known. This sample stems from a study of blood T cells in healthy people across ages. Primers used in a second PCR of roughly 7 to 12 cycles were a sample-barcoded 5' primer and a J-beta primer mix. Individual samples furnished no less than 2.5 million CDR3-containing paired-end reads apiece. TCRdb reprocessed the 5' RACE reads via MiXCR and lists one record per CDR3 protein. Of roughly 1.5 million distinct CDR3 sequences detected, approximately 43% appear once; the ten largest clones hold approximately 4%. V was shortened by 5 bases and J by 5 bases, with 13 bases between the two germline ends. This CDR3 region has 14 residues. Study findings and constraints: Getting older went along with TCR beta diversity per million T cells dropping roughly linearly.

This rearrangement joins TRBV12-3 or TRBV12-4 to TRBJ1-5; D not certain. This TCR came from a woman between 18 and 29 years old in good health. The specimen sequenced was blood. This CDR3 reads CASSPRGYDQPQHF. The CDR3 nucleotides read TGTGCCAGCAGTCCCCGCGGGTACGATCAGCCCCAGCATTTT.